The 27 T cell receptor beta chains listed next were all sequenced from one sample in a study of cytomegalovirus exposure and HLA in healthy donors. Researchers ran the PCR with 60 Vbeta and 13 Jbeta primers. The data were produced by immunoSEQ multiplex PCR, yet TCRdb's version contains in-frame clones alone and is incomplete. The sample includes about 98,000 clones, roughly 70% of them seen just once. The sequencing input was PBMCs. These receptors all stem from a male donor in good health and CMV-seronegative.

This clone has a handful of counts. The chain joins TRBV4-3 to TRBJ2-3; 9 bases fit TRBD2. CDR3 length: 16 residues. V shed 0 bases, J shed 6 bases, and the junction held 7 bases outside the gene matches. Germline loops: CDR1 LGHNA, CDR2 YSLEER. This CDR3 reads CASSQEGASGTDTQYF. CDR3 DNA sequence: TGCGCCAGCAGCCAAGAAGGGGCTAGCGGGACCGATACGCAGTATTTT.

CDR3 in DNA: TGCAGCGCTACGGACACCTTTTTTGAGCAGTACTTC. Its translation is CSATDTFFEQYF. The rearrangement uses TRBV29-1 and TRBJ2-5; D might be TRBD1 (5 bases). The germline CDR1 and CDR2 sequences are SQVTM and ANQGSEA. CDR3 size: 12 residues. V lost 7 bases, J lost 11 bases, and 20 bases lay in between.

The V call is TRBV7-9, the J call TRBJ2-7; weak D call: TRBD1 (5 bases). This CDR3 is 13 amino acids long. CDR1 is SEHNR and CDR2 is FQNEAQ in the germline V gene (reference sequence). The V gene lost 5 bases and the J gene lost 4 bases, with 12 bases spanning the gap. This chain's CDR3 is CASSAGLGYEQYF. In DNA, the CDR3 is TGTGCCAGCAGCGCAGGGCTAGGATACGAGCAGTACTTC.

This clone was observed a single time. CDR3 loop: CASRGQGDGYTF. The CDR3 coding sequence is TGTGCCAGCAGGGGACAGGGCGACGGCTACACCTTC. This sequence joins TRBV9 and TRBJ1-2; 9 bases align to TRBD1. V dropped 5 bases and J dropped 8; count of bases not matched to a gene: 4. Germline CDR1 is SGDLS and CDR2 is YYNGEE. The CDR3 is made up of 12 amino acids. Full variable domain (remainder filled in from reference TRBV9 and TRBJ1-2): DSGVTQTPKHLITATGQRVTLRCSPRSGDLSVYWYQQSLDQGLQFLIQYYNGEERAKGNILERFSAQQFPDLHSELNLSSLELGDSALYFCASRGQGDGYTFGSGTRLTVV.

The chain is built from TRBV7-9 and TRBJ2-2; TRBD2 aligns across 9 bases. V lost 3 bases to trimming and J lost 5 bases; unmatched junction nucleotides: 4. CDR1 is SEHNR and CDR2 is FQNEAQ in the germline V gene (reference sequence). The CDR3 spans 15 residues. For the CDR3, the DNA is TGTGCCAGCAGCTTTCTTAGCGGGAGAACCGGGGAGCTGTTTTTT. Translated, it gives CASSFLSGRTGELFF.

CDR3 region: CASRQSPANTEAFF. The CDR3 nucleotides are TGTGCCAGCAGACAGAGTCCGGCGAACACTGAAGCTTTCTTT. This chain uses TRBV27 with TRBJ1-1; D unclear. CDR1 is MNHEY and CDR2 is SMNVEV in the germline V gene (reference sequence). Between the trimmed V and J ends, which lost 6 bases and 1 base, there was a span of 12 bases. The CDR3 is 14 residues long.

V and J are TRBV6-6 and TRBJ2-3; TRBD1 aligns across 8 bases. Unmatched junction bases numbered 5, after V lost 2 bases and J lost 1 base. The CDR3 consists of 16 residues. CDR1 is MNHNY, CDR2 SVGAGI, per germline (reference sequence). The CDR3 bases are TGTGCCAGCAGTTACCGCTTGGGACAGGGCACAGATACGCAGTATTTT. Its translation: CASSYRLGQGTDTQYF.

This clone has more than one count but fewer than ten. This chain uses TRBV5-6 with TRBJ2-5; 13 nucleotides agree with TRBD2. V was pared by 4 bases and J by 7 bases, with 7 bases of the junction left unmatched. CDR1 is SGHDT and CDR2 is YYEEEE in the germline V gene. The CDR3 sequence is 15 residues long. The CDR3 spells CASSRTSGGLGTQYF. CDR3 bases: TGTGCCAGCAGCCGGACTAGCGGGGGACTGGGGACCCAGTACTTC.

This chain joins TRBV9 and TRBJ1-2; D possibly corresponds to TRBD1 (6 bases). The germline V gene encodes CDR1 SGDLS and CDR2 YYNGEE. The length of the CDR3 is 16 residues. Trimming pared 0 bases from V and 0 bases from J, leaving 12 bases between. CDR3 nucleotides: TGTGCCAGCAGCGTAGGGGCGACAGGCACTAACTATGGCTACACCTTC. Amino acid sequence: CASSVGATGTNYGYTF.

The chain links TRBV5-1 to TRBJ1-1; 7 bases line up with TRBD1. The CDR3 covers 14 residues. Germline lookup yields CDR1 SGHRS and CDR2 YFSETQ. V gave up 4 bases and J gave up 0 bases; unmatched junction bases: 3. As DNA, the CDR3 is TGCGCCAGCAGCCAGGGGGACATGAACACTGAAGCTTTCTTT. Its protein product is CASSQGDMNTEAFF.

This chain links TRBV15 with TRBJ2-7, with TRBD1 matching 7 bases. Germline CDR1 and CDR2: LNHNV and YYDKDF (reference sequence). The CDR3 consists of 13 residues. The trim removed 4 bases at V and 3 bases at J, leaving 3 bases unmatched. CDR3 nucleotide sequence: TGTGCCACCAGCACGGACAGGTTCTACGAGCAGTACTTC. Encoded protein: CATSTDRFYEQYF.

The chain carries TRBV9 and TRBJ2-3; weak D call: TRBD2 (5 bases). V dropped 0 bases and J dropped 0 bases, with 11 bases sitting between them. This CDR3 spans 16 amino acids. The germline V gene has CDR1 SGDLS and CDR2 YYNGEE. The CDR3 DNA reads as TGTGCCAGCAGCGTAGGGGTCGAGGGAAGCACAGATACGCAGTATTTT. The encoded protein is CASSVGVEGSTDTQYF.

Only a few counts were recorded for this clone. The rearrangement joins TRBV5-1 to TRBJ2-7; 11 bases match TRBD2. Unmatched junction bases numbered 2, after V lost 7 bases and J lost 2 bases. The CDR3 has 13 residues. CDR1 is SGHRS and CDR2 is YFSETQ in the germline V gene. The CDR3 DNA follows: TGCGCCAGCGGGACTAGCGGAACCTACGAGCAGTACTTC. It is translated as CASGTSGTYEQYF.

This chain joins TRBV27 and TRBJ2-1; 11 nucleotides line up with TRBD2. Trimming removed 10 bases from V and 10 bases from J; junction bases left unmatched: 9. This CDR3 is built from 13 residues. Germline CDR1 MNHEY, CDR2 SMNVEV (reference sequence). CDR3 sequence reads: CATAELAGDEQFF. DNA for the CDR3: TGTGCCACCGCCGAACTAGCGGGAGACGAGCAGTTCTTC.

The chain links TRBV11-2 to TRBJ1-1; D ambiguous. Per germline, CDR1 SGHAT and CDR2 FQNNGV. CDR3 size: 14 residues. V was shortened by 3 bases and J by 2 bases, with 10 bases between the two germline ends. The CDR3 loop is CASSFRGPNTEAFF. As DNA, the CDR3 is TGTGCCAGCAGCTTCCGCGGTCCCAACACTGAAGCTTTCTTT.

The chain recombines TRBV13 with TRBJ2-5, with D possibly matching TRBD2 (6 bases). Trimming cost V 2 bases and J 2 bases, with 15 bases left between them. Germline CDR1 reads PRHDT; CDR2 reads FYEKMQ (reference sequence). The CDR3 sequence is 16 residues long. The CDR3, as DNA: TGTGCCAGCAGCTTACATTCGACGGGAGAGCAAGAGACCCAGTACTTC. This sequence encodes CASSLHSTGEQETQYF.

The rearrangement joins TRBV9 to TRBJ2-7; D possibly corresponds to TRBD1 (5 bases). The V gene's germline CDR1 is SGDLS and CDR2 YYNGEE. V lost 0 bases and J lost 4, with 14 bases in between. CDR3 length: 15 residues. CDR3: CASSVEGRAGYEQYF. The CDR3 DNA is TGTGCCAGCAGCGTAGAGGGCAGGGCAGGGTACGAGCAGTACTTC.

V and J are TRBV6-1 and TRBJ1-2; 7 bases align to TRBD1. V gave up 5 bases and J gave up 1 base; unmatched junction bases: 7. This CDR3 is 15 amino acids long. The V gene's germline CDR1 is MNHNS and CDR2 SASEGT. The CDR3 DNA reads as TGTGCCAGCAGTTTTGAGACAGGGATTAACTATGGCTACACCTTC. It specifies CASSFETGINYGYTF.

This chain uses TRBV10-3 with TRBJ2-3; 9 bases match TRBD1. V shed 4 bases and J 5 bases; nucleotides not matched to a gene: 4. Germline assignment: CDR1 ENHRY and CDR2 SYGVKD. The CDR3 loop spans 14 amino acids. CDR3 nucleotide sequence: TGTGCCATCAGTGCACAGGGGGCGAGAGATACGCAGTATTTT. It encodes CAISAQGARDTQYF.

The chain uses TRBV5-1 and TRBJ2-7; 8 bases align to TRBD1. Germline V lookup: CDR1 SGHRS, CDR2 YFSETQ. The CDR3 contains 16 residues. After removal of 0 bases from V and 5 bases from J, the junction contained 10 bases not matched to a gene. CDR3 loop: CASSLGLTGALDEQYF. For the CDR3, the DNA is TGCGCCAGCAGCTTGGGACTGACAGGGGCCCTTGACGAGCAGTACTTC. The entire variable domain, with the rest obtained from reference TRBV5-1 and TRBJ2-7, is as follows: KAGVTQTPRYLIKTRGQQVTLSCSPISGHRSVSWYQQTPGQGLQFLFEYFSETQRNKGNFPGRFSGRQFSNSRSEMNVSTLELGDSALYLCASSLGLTGALDEQYFGPGTRLTVT.

The chain uses TRBV5-1 and TRBJ1-5, with unresolved D. The CDR3 covers 13 residues. V lost 0 bases and J 6 bases, leaving 7 bases between the germline ends. The germline gives CDR1 SGHRS, CDR2 YFSETQ. CDR3 region: CASSLERGQPQHF. The CDR3 bases are TGCGCCAGCAGCTTGGAACGGGGTCAGCCCCAGCATTTT.

The rearrangement uses TRBV5-4 and TRBJ1-2; 10 bases map to TRBD1. CDR1 is SGHNT and CDR2 is YYREEE in the germline V gene (reference sequence). The ends lost 4 bases at V and 4 bases at J; junction bases unmatched: 4. The CDR3 contains 14 residues. The CDR3 loop is CASSRDRGGYGYTF. The CDR3 bases are TGTGCCAGCAGCAGGGACAGGGGTGGCTATGGCTACACCTTC.

The chain has TRBV10-3 and TRBJ1-2, with 9 bases fitting TRBD1. Germline loops: CDR1 ENHRY, CDR2 SYGVKD. This CDR3 has 13 residues. With 6 bases clipped from V and 11 bases from J, the junction kept 10 bases outside the gene matches. The CDR3 loop is CAIRPLDRGIYTF. CDR3 sequence (DNA): TGTGCCATCAGACCTCTCGACAGGGGGATATACACCTTC.

This chain links TRBV6-1 with TRBJ1-1, with 7 nucleotides matching TRBD1. J was trimmed by 0 bases and V by 5 bases; bases with no gene match: 6. This CDR3 spans 15 amino acids. Germline V gene lookup returns CDR1 MNHNS and CDR2 SASEGT. This CDR3 reads CASSRWDRVNTEAFF. As DNA, the CDR3 is TGTGCCAGCAGTCGCTGGGACAGAGTGAACACTGAAGCTTTCTTT.

The chain employs TRBV7-9 and TRBJ1-4; perhaps TRBD1 as D (6 bases). Trimming took 5 bases from V and 8 from J, leaving 15 bases between them. The V gene's germline CDR1 is SEHNR and CDR2 FQNEAQ (reference sequence). This CDR3 has 14 residues. The CDR3 loop is CASSPREGGEKLFF. CDR3 in DNA: TGTGCCAGCAGCCCCCGGGAGGGGGGGGAAAAACTGTTTTTT.

J is TRBJ1-2 and V is TRBV15, with 7 bases aligning to TRBD1. Germline loops: CDR1 LNHNV, CDR2 YYDKDF (reference sequence). The CDR3 covers 15 residues. V lost 3 bases, J lost 6 bases, and 10 bases stayed unmatched. CDR3 sequence: CATSSRRQGGHGYTF. The CDR3 DNA follows: TGTGCCACCAGCAGTCGTCGACAAGGGGGCCATGGCTACACCTTC.

The table lists this clone with a few counts. The V gene is TRBV28, the J gene TRBJ1-3, with D hard to call. The V gene's germline CDR1 is MDHEN and CDR2 SYDVKM. The V end was cut by 6 bases, the J end by 5 bases, with 14 bases between. The length of the CDR3 is 14 residues. The CDR3: CASSQRDTRNTIYF. In nucleotides, the CDR3 is TGTGCCAGCAGCCAACGAGACACAAGAAACACCATATATTTT.